The 15 T cell receptor beta chains presented below share a single source sample, sequenced in a study of shared clonotypes between healthy human individuals. Assay: immunoSEQ multiplex PCR; the TCRdb copy retains only in-frame clones and omits some. The profile shows 2.3 million or so clones, over 90% of them singletons. Input material: naive CD4+ T cells from PBMCs. Subset reported: CD45RA+ positively selected. These TCRs come from a man aged 18 to 35 in good health. Some clones in this sample may be carry-over from other donors' samples.

The CDR3 DNA is TGTGCCAGCAGCTTAGCGGGAGGGCGATGGGAGACCCAGTACTTC. Its protein is CASSLAGGRWETQYF. This chain joins TRBV7-8 and TRBJ2-5, with TRBD2 matching 7 bases. This CDR3 is 15 amino acids long. Germline CDR1 reads SGHVS; CDR2 reads FQNEAQ. Trimming removed 0 bases from V and 5 bases from J; junction bases left unmatched: 6.

This clone was seen a few times. The chain uses TRBV5-4 and TRBJ1-4; TRBD1 agrees at 7 bases. The CDR3 is 14 amino acids. V was pared by 4 bases and J by 2 bases, with 2 bases of the junction left unmatched. Germline lookup yields CDR1 SGHNT and CDR2 YYREEE (reference sequence). CDR3 sequence (DNA): TGTGCCAGCAGCCCACAGGGGACTAATGAAAAACTGTTTTTT. Encoded protein: CASSPQGTNEKLFF.

The rearrangement joins TRBV28 to TRBJ1-2, with D possibly matching TRBD1 (6 bases). Trimming left V 4 bases short and J 8 bases short, with 29 bases between. CDR1 and CDR2 from the germline V gene are MDHEN and SYDVKM. The CDR3 is 18 amino acids. The DNA of the CDR3 is TGTGCCAGCAGTTCAACCCGGGGGGCAGGGGAAAGGGTGAAGGGCTACACCTTC. Protein sequence: CASSSTRGAGERVKGYTF.

The chain couples TRBV9 to TRBJ2-5; 7 positions agree with TRBD2. Germline trimming cut 0 bases from V and 4 bases from J; bases unmatched to any gene: 6. This CDR3 has 15 amino acids. Germline V gene sequence: CDR1 SGDLS, CDR2 YYNGEE. This CDR3 reads CASSVGAGVLETQYF. The CDR3 coding sequence is TGTGCCAGCAGCGTAGGCGCGGGAGTCCTAGAGACCCAGTACTTC.

V gene TRBV6-1 combines with J gene TRBJ1-5, with D hard to call. Germline V gives CDR1 MNHNS, CDR2 SASEGT. The CDR3 is made up of 15 amino acids. Trimming pared 2 bases from V and 5 bases from J, leaving 13 bases between. CDR3 sequence (DNA): TGTGCCAGCAGTGAATGGGAGGGTGGGTATCAGCCCCAGCATTTT. As protein: CASSEWEGGYQPQHF.

This chain joins TRBV7-2 and TRBJ2-1; no firm D call. Deletions cut 5 bases from V and 0 bases from J, with 11 bases between. Germline assignment: CDR1 SGHTA and CDR2 FQGNSA. CDR3 length: 15 amino acids. The CDR3 sequence: CASSARWGSYNEQFF. CDR3 nucleotides: TGTGCCAGCAGCGCGCGGTGGGGCTCCTACAATGAGCAGTTCTTC.

This chain connects TRBV2 to TRBJ2-3; TRBD1 aligns across 9 bases. V gave up 6 bases and J gave up 2 bases; unmatched junction bases: 3. The CDR3 is made up of 14 amino acids. From germline, CDR1 is SNHLY and CDR2 FYNNEI. The CDR3 coding sequence is TGTGCCAGCAGAGGGACAGGGTACACAGATACGCAGTATTTT. This sequence encodes CASRGTGYTDTQYF.

CDR3 sequence reads: CASSVGSNTGQPQHF. CDR3 nucleotide sequence: TGTGCCAGCAGCGTAGGTTCGAACACCGGGCAGCCCCAGCATTTT. The chain has TRBV9 and TRBJ1-5; D is uncertain. V shed 0 bases and J shed 7 bases, with 14 bases lying between them. The CDR3 sequence is 15 residues long. CDR1 and CDR2 from the germline V gene are SGDLS and YYNGEE.

V gene TRBV19 combines with J gene TRBJ1-2; no clear D gene. Germline CDR1 and CDR2: LNHDA and SQIVND (reference sequence). This CDR3 region has 13 residues. V gave up 0 bases and J gave up 4 bases, with 6 bases separating them. The chain's CDR3 is CASSIDRIYGYTF. DNA of the CDR3: TGTGCCAGTAGTATAGACAGGATCTATGGCTACACCTTC.

The chain is built from TRBV27 and TRBJ1-1; 9 positions agree with TRBD1. CDR1 and CDR2 (germline): MNHEY, SMNVEV (reference sequence). The CDR3 has 16 amino acids. Trimming removed 0 bases from V and 13 bases from J; junction bases left unmatched: 15. The CDR3 sequence is CASSLSRLQGARGSFF. In DNA, the CDR3 is TGTGCCAGCAGTTTATCCCGCTTACAGGGGGCGAGAGGGAGTTTCTTT.

V usage is TRBV11-2 and J usage is TRBJ2-1; 8 bases are shared with TRBD2. Germline CDR1 is SGHAT and CDR2 is FQNNGV. Trimming removed 1 base from V and 3 bases from J; junction bases left unmatched: 2. The CDR3 is made up of 15 amino acids. The CDR3 loop reads CASSLGSGVYNEQFF. DNA of the CDR3: TGTGCCAGCAGCTTAGGTAGCGGGGTCTACAATGAGCAGTTCTTC.

The genes are TRBV18 and TRBJ1-5; 8 bases are shared with TRBD1. The length of the CDR3 is 14 residues. J lost 6 bases, V lost 8 bases, and 9 bases had no gene match. Germline CDR1 KGHSH, CDR2 LQKENI. The CDR3 protein is CASTSTGDGQPQHF. DNA of the CDR3: TGTGCCAGCACCTCGACAGGGGACGGTCAGCCCCAGCATTTT.

The chain couples TRBV19 to TRBJ1-2; TRBD1 matches 9 bases. Unmatched junction bases numbered 5, after V lost 3 bases and J lost 3 bases. The CDR3 length is 15 residues. The germline V gene encodes CDR1 LNHDA and CDR2 SQIVND (reference sequence). The CDR3 coding sequence is TGTGCCAGTAGTATCTGGGACAGGGAGGACTATGGCTACACCTTC. As protein: CASSIWDREDYGYTF.

The gene calls are TRBV30 and TRBJ2-3; TRBD1 matches 11 bases. Germline CDR1 and CDR2: GTSNPN and SVGIG (reference sequence). V trimming: 5 bases; J trimming: 0 bases; junction bases outside the gene matches: 4. CDR3 size: 15 residues. This CDR3 reads CAWGGQGASTDTQYF. The CDR3 DNA is TGTGCCTGGGGTGGACAGGGGGCTAGCACAGATACGCAGTATTTT.

This chain uses TRBV28 with TRBJ1-6; D may be TRBD1 (6 bases). Germline CDR1 is MDHEN and CDR2 is SYDVKM. Deletions cut 6 bases from V and 8 bases from J, with 20 bases between. This CDR3 region has 16 residues. The CDR3 DNA sequence: TGTGCCAGCAGCGAAAACAGGGCCCCCTCAGATTCACCCCTCCACTTT. This sequence encodes CASSENRAPSDSPLHF.